Presented here are 8 T cell receptor beta chains from one specimen sequenced in a study of T cells after posttransplantation cyclophosphamide. Sequencing used immunoSEQ multiplex PCR; TCRdb keeps in-frame clones, though not all of them. The sample has some 4,000 clones, about 81% seen once; the top ten hold roughly three fifths. Sampled 1 year posttransplant, controls received myeloablative marrow transplants, methotrexate and a calcineurin inhibitor. The sequenced sample was PBMCs, obtained after allogeneic stem cell transplant with calcineurin inhibitor and methotrexate. These receptors came from a female patient aged 50-59 years who received an allogeneic stem cell transplant from an unrelated donor, was CMV-positive, and had acute and chronic GVHD. A share of the T cells may be of graft donor origin.

This clone came up a few times. The chain recombines TRBV6-6 with TRBJ1-2; D not resolved. From germline, CDR1 is MNHNY and CDR2 SVGAGI (reference sequence). The CDR3 is 15 residues long. With 5 bases removed from V and 3 bases from J, the gap between germline ends came to 16 bases. The CDR3 loop is CASSTPLAQDYGYTF. DNA for the CDR3: TGTGCCAGCAGTACCCCGCTTGCCCAGGACTATGGCTACACCTTC.

A few counts support this clone. The chain uses TRBV5-3 and TRBJ2-3, with 9 nucleotides matching TRBD2. TRBV5-3 is an open reading frame, and its role is uncertain. The CDR3 length is 18 residues. The ends lost 0 bases at V and 4 bases at J; junction bases unmatched: 12. CDR3 DNA: TGTGCCAGAAGCTTGGGGATGGGGCGGGGGGGCGTCCCAGATACGCAGTATTTT. Translation gives CARSLGMGRGGVPDTQYF.

The chain has TRBV6-5 and TRBJ2-7, with TRBD2 identical over 10 bases. V trimming: 5 bases; J trimming: 3 bases; junction bases outside the gene matches: 7. The V gene's germline CDR1 is MNHEY and CDR2 SVGAGI. This CDR3 contains 15 residues. The CDR3 region has the DNA TGTGCCAGCAGTCGACTAGCGGGCTCGATCTACGAGCAGTACTTC. Translation gives CASSRLAGSIYEQYF.

The chain employs TRBV6-1 and TRBJ1-2; D call uncertain. Trimming stripped 7 bases from V and 5 bases from J, with 8 bases between. Per the germline V gene, CDR1 is MNHNS and CDR2 is SASEGT. The CDR3 contains 11 residues. The CDR3 reads CASTKQYGYTF. The CDR3 region has the DNA TGTGCCAGCACCAAACAGTATGGCTACACCTTC.

The chain couples TRBV5-1 to TRBJ2-5; 7 bases align to TRBD1. Germline V CDR1 and CDR2: SGHRS, YFSETQ. The CDR3 runs to 13 residues. V lost 2 bases to trimming and J lost 4 bases; unmatched junction nucleotides: 2. CDR3 in amino acids: CASSLPGGETQYF. The CDR3, as DNA: TGCGCCAGCAGCTTACCAGGGGGAGAGACCCAGTACTTC.

The chain joins TRBV2 to TRBJ2-7; tentatively, D is TRBD1 (6 bases). This CDR3 comprises 14 residues. Deletions cut 7 bases from V and 0 bases from J, with 13 bases between. The germline gives CDR1 SNHLY, CDR2 FYNNEI. The CDR3 reads CASKGGLDSYEQYF. CDR3 sequence (DNA): TGTGCCAGCAAAGGGGGATTAGACTCCTACGAGCAGTACTTC.

This clone was picked up one time. This CDR3 reads CASSLRGTGGNEQFF. In DNA form, the CDR3 reads TGTGCCAGCAGCTTACGGGGGACAGGGGGAAATGAGCAGTTCTTC. The chain is built from TRBV11-3 and TRBJ2-1; 11 bases align to TRBD1. Germline CDR1 SGHNT, CDR2 YENEEA. The CDR3 has 15 residues. Losses at the gene ends were 2 bases for V and 7 bases for J; bases not matched to a gene: 4.

The chain recombines TRBV7-9 with TRBJ2-3, with a possible D match to TRBD2 (6 bases). The CDR3 is made up of 17 amino acids. Germline lookup yields CDR1 SEHNR and CDR2 FQNEAQ (reference sequence). V dropped 1 base and J dropped 3 bases, with 17 bases sitting between them. The CDR3 bases are TGTGCCAGCAGCTTAGGCCAATCCGGGAGTAGGACAGATACGCAGTATTTT. Its translation is CASSLGQSGSRTDTQYF.